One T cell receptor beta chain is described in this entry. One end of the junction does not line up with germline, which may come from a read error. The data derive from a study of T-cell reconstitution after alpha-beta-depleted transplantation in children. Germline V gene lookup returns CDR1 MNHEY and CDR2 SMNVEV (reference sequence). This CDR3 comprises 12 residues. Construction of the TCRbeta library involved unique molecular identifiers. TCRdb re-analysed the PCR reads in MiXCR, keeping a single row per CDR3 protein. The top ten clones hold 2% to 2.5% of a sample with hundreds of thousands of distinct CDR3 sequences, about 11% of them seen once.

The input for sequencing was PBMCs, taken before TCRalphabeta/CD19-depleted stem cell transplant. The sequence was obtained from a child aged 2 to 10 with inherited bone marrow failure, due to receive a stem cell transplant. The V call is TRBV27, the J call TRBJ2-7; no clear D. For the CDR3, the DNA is TGTGCCAGCAGTTTCAAGGGAAACGAGCAGCACTTC. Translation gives CASSFKGNEQHF.